The T cell receptor beta chain under discussion was sequenced for a study of CD8+ T cells in alopecia areata. Study-wide findings and caveats: With patients, TCR sharing proved less clear than in mice, a difference possibly related to HLA. Elevated clonality characterized lesional scalp relative to normal scalp, particularly in alopecia totalis/universalis.

Germline assignment: CDR1 SQVTM and CDR2 ANQGSEA. CDR3 length: 15 residues. J gave up 4 bases and V 4 bases, and 9 bases lay outside the gene matches. Concerning this clone itself: Antigen unknown.

Once RNA had been extracted, it was reverse transcribed into cDNA to act as the sequencing template. Clones were sequenced by immunoSEQ multiplex PCR, and TCRdb holds only the in-frame ones, with some missing. The table has 100,000 to 140,000 clones, roughly 84% seen once. As for treatment: oral pan-JAK inhibitor, 5-10 mg twice daily. Alopecia areata patients gave lesional scalp punch biopsies and peripheral blood samples. The chain is built from TRBV29-1 and TRBJ2-3; 9 bases are a match to TRBD2. The sequencing used CD8+ T cells sorted from blood, collected at week 24, from a patient treated with tofacitinib. This receptor was taken from a human donor with alopecia areata. This CDR3 is CSVAAVRGGADTQYF. DNA for the CDR3: TGCAGCGTTGCCGCGGTGCGGGGGGGCGCAGATACGCAGTATTTT.